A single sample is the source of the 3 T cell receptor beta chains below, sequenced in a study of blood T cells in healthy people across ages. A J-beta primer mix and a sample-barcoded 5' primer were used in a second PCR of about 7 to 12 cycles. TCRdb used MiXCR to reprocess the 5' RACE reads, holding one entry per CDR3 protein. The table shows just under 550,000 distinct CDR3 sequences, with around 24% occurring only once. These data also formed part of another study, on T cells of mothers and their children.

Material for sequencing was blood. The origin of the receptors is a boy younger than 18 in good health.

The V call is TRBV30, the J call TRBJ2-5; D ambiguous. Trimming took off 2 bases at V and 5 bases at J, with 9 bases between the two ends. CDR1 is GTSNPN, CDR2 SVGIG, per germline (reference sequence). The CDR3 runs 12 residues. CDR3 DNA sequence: TGTGCCTGGAGTCCTCGCCAGGAGACCCAGTACTTC. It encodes CAWSPRQETQYF.

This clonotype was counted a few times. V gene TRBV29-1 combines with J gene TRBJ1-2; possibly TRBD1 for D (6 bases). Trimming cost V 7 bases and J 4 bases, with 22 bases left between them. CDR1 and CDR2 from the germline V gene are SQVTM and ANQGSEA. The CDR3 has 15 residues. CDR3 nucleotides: TGCAGCGCCGCCCCAGGGCTAGGGGGGGGCTATGGCTACACCTTC. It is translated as CSAAPGLGGGYGYTF.

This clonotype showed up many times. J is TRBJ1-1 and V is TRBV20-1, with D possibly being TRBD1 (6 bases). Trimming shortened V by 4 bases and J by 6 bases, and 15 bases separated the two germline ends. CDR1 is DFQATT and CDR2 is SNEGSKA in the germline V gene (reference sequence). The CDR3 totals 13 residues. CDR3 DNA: TGCAGTGCTACCAGACAGGACCACCCTGAAGCTTTCTTT. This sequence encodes CSATRQDHPEAFF.